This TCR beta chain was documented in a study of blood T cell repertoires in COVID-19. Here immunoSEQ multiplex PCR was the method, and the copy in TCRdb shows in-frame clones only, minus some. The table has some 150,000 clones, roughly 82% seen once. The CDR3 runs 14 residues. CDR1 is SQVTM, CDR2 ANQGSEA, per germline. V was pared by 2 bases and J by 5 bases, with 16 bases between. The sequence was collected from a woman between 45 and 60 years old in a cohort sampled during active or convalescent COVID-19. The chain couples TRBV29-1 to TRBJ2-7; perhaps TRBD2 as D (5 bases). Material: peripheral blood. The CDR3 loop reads CSVETPGNRDEQYF. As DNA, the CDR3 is TGCAGCGTTGAAACTCCCGGGAATCGGGACGAGCAGTACTTC.